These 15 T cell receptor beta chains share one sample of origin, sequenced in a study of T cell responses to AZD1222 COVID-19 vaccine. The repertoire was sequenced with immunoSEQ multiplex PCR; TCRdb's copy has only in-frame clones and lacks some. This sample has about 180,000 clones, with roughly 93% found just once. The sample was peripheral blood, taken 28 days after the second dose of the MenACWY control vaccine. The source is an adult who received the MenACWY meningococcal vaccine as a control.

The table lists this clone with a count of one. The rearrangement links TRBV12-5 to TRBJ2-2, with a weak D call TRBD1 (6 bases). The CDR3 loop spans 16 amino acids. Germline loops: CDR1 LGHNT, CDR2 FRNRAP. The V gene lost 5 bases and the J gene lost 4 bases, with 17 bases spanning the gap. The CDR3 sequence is CASGLDSPPSTGELFF. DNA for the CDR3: TGTGCTAGTGGTCTGGACAGTCCTCCTAGCACCGGGGAGCTGTTTTTT.

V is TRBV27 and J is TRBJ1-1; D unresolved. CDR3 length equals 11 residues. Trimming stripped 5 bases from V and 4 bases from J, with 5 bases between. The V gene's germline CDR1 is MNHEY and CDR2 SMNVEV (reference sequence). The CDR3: CASSTSTEAFF. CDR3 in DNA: TGTGCCAGCAGTACCAGCACTGAAGCTTTCTTT.

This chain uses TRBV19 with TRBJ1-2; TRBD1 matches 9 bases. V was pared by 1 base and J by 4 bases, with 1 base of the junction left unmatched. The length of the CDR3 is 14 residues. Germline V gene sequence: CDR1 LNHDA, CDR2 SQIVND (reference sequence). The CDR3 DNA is TGTGCCAGTAGTATAGTGGACAGGGGCTATGGCTACACCTTC. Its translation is CASSIVDRGYGYTF.

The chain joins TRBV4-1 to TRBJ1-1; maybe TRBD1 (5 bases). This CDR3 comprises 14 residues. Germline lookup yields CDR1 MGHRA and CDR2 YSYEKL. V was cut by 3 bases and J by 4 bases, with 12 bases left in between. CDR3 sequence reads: CASSHSGTLTEAFF. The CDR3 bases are TGCGCCAGCAGCCATTCGGGGACTCTCACTGAAGCTTTCTTT.

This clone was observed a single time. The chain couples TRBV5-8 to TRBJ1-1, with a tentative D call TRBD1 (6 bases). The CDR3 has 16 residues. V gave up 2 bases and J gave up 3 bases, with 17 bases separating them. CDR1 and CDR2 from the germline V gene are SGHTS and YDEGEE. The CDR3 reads CASSFYSGTRDTEAFF. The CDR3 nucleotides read TGTGCCAGCAGCTTCTACTCCGGGACACGAGACACTGAAGCTTTCTTT.

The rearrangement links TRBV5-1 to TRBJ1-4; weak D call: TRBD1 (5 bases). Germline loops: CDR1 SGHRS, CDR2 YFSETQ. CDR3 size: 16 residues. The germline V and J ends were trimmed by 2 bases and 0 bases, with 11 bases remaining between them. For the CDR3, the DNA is TGCGCCAGCAGCTTCCAGGGCATTGCAACTAATGAAAAACTGTTTTTT. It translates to CASSFQGIATNEKLFF.

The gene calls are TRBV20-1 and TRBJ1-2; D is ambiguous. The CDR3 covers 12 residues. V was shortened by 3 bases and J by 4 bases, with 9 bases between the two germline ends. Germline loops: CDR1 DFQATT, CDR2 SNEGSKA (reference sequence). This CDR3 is CSASFTTYGYTF. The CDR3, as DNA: TGCAGTGCTAGTTTTACAACCTATGGCTACACCTTC.

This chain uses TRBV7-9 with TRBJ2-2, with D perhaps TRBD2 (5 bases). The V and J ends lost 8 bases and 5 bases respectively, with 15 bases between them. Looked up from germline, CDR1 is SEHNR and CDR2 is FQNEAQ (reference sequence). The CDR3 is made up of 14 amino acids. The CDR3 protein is CASRPQRRTGELFF. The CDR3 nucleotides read TGTGCCAGCCGCCCGCAGCGGCGGACCGGGGAGCTGTTTTTT.

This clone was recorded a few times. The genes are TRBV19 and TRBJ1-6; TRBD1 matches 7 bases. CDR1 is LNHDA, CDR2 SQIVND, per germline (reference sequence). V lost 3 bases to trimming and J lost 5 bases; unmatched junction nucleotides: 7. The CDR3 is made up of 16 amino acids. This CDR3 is CASSIADRANNSPLHF. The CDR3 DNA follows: TGTGCCAGTAGTATCGCCGACAGGGCAAATAATTCACCCCTCCACTTT.

CDR3 protein: CASSMRGASTDTQYF. CDR3 sequence (DNA): TGTGCCAGTAGTATGCGAGGGGCTAGCACAGATACGCAGTATTTT. The chain uses TRBV19 and TRBJ2-3, with D tentatively TRBD1 or TRBD2 (5 bases each). The CDR3 is 15 amino acids. Trimming cost V 3 bases and J 0 bases, with 10 bases left between them. The germline V gene encodes CDR1 LNHDA and CDR2 SQIVND (reference sequence).

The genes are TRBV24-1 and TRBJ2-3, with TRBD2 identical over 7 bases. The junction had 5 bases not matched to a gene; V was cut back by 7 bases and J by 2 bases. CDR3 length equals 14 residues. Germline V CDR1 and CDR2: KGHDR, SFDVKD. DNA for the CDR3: TGTGCCACCAGCCGGGGACTACCCACAGATACGCAGTATTTT. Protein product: CATSRGLPTDTQYF.

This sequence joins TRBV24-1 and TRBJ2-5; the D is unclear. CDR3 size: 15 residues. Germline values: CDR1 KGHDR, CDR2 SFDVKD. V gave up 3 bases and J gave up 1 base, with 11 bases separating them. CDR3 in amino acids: CATSDPRRPQETQYF. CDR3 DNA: TGTGCCACCAGTGATCCACGTAGGCCCCAAGAGACCCAGTACTTC.

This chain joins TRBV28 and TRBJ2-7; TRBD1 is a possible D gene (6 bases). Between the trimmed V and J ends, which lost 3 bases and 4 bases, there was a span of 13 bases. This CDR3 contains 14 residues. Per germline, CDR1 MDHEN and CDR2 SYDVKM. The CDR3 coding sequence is TGTGCCAGCAGTTTCACAGGGACAATTTACGAGCAGTACTTC. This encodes CASSFTGTIYEQYF.

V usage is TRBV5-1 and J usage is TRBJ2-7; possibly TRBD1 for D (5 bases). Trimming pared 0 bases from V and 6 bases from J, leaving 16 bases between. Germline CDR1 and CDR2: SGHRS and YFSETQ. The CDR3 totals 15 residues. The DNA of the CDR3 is TGCGCCAGCAGCTTGGGGGGCCCTGTGGGTGGCGAGCAGTACTTC. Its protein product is CASSLGGPVGGEQYF.

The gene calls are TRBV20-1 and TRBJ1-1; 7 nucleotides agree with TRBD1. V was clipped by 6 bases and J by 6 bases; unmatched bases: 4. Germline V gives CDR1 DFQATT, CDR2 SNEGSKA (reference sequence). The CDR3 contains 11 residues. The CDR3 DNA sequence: TGCAGTGCCTCCAGGGGGTCTGAAGCTTTCTTT. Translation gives CSASRGSEAFF.